This TCR beta chain emerged from a study of T cell changes during pregnancy in multiple sclerosis. The V segment lost 6 bases and the J segment 0 bases; nucleotides outside the gene matches: 8. This CDR3 is built from 15 residues. From germline, CDR1 is LNHDA and CDR2 SQIVND (reference sequence). This table comes from immunoSEQ multiplex PCR, and its TCRdb copy is limited to in-frame clones, with some not included. The sample has tens of thousands of clones; 90% are singletons. The sequence was collected from a female donor with multiple sclerosis, enrolled in a pregnancy study. V and J are TRBV19 and TRBJ2-7; 7 bases are a match to TRBD1. The sequenced sample was CD8+ T cells from peripheral blood mononuclear cells, obtained in the third trimester of pregnancy. Here the CDR3 reads CASSQGDRSSYEQYF. The CDR3 DNA reads TGTGCCAGTAGCCAGGGGGACCGGAGCTCCTACGAGCAGTACTTC.